Detailed here is one T cell receptor (beta chain). The antigen is not known. The data derive from a study of T cells after yellow fever vaccination. Study-wide results and caveats: It was a small share of clonotypes that appeared in both CD4 and CD8 compartments.

Generation of TCR cDNA used 5'RACE template switching (which added a universal primer site and UMIs). One entry per CDR3 protein results from TCRdb running MiXCR on the 5' RACE reads. The sample records almost 600,000 distinct CDR3 sequences, 13% being singletons. This CDR3 spans 14 amino acids. The V segment lost 3 bases and the J segment 3 bases; nucleotides outside the gene matches: 5. Germline V gives CDR1 SGDLS, CDR2 YYNGEE. This chain links TRBV9 with TRBJ2-7; 8 nucleotides agree with TRBD2. The source of this sequence is a young man who received the YFV17D yellow fever vaccine. The specimen comprised PBMCs, sampled on the day of the yellow fever booster vaccination. DNA of the CDR3: TGTGCCAGCAGCGGTGGCGCGGGAGGCTACGAGCAGTACTTC. This codes for CASSGGAGGYEQYF.